This TCR beta chain came from a study of cytotoxic CD8 clonotypes in ibrutinib-treated CLL. J gave up 4 bases and V 5 bases, and 4 bases lay outside the gene matches. The CDR3 loop spans 14 amino acids. The germline gives CDR1 MNHEY, CDR2 SMNVEV (reference sequence). The repertoire was sequenced with immunoSEQ multiplex PCR; TCRdb's copy has only in-frame clones and lacks some. The table shows roughly 300,000 clones, with more than 70% occurring only once. Sequencing used PBMCs, obtained at disease progression, from a patient treated with ibrutinib. This chain uses TRBV27 with TRBJ1-2; 10 nucleotides match TRBD1. The receptor was derived from a human donor with chronic lymphocytic leukemia. Here the CDR3 reads CASSPGQGFYGYTF. The CDR3 DNA reads as TGTGCCAGCAGTCCGGGACAGGGGTTCTATGGCTACACCTTC.